This entry lists 15 T cell receptor beta chains sequenced from one sample in a study of post-analysis software for immune sequencing data. Broader study findings: The study found TRBV5-6, TRBV5-1 and TRBV20-1 among a handful of TRBV segments more frequent in patients than controls.

Their recognized antigens are unknown. Every TCR beta cDNA library bore unique molecular identifiers. A single record per CDR3 protein comes from TCRdb applying MiXCR to the PCR reads. This table has 350,000 to 500,000 distinct CDR3 sequences, 39% appearing once. Sequencing was done on a sample of blood. The receptors come from a girl aged 2-10 years with multiple sclerosis.

This sequence joins TRBV15 and TRBJ2-7; 7 bases match TRBD1. The J call may be wrong; the DNA end is better matched by TRBJ2-5. CDR3 length: 13 amino acids. Germline V gene lookup returns CDR1 LNHNV and CDR2 YYDKDF (reference sequence). CDR3 protein: CATLGQVGETQYF. CDR3 in DNA: TGTGCCACCCTTGGACAGGTCGGGGAGACCCAGTACTTC.

This rearrangement joins TRBV7-9 to TRBJ2-3; D not certain. V gave up 6 bases and J gave up 0 bases, with 16 bases separating them. Germline V CDR1 and CDR2: SEHNR, FQNEAQ (reference sequence). This CDR3 region has 16 residues. This CDR3 reads CASRPSVGYSTDTQYF. In DNA form, the CDR3 reads TGTGCCAGCAGACCATCCGTCGGCTACAGCACAGATACGCAGTATTTT.

This clonotype appeared a few times. V gene TRBV12-3 or TRBV12-4 combines with J gene TRBJ2-5, with D tentatively TRBD1 (6 bases). The CDR3 spans 13 residues. V was pared by 5 bases and J by 5 bases, with 12 bases between. The CDR3 nucleotides are TGTGCCAGCAGTCCGACAGGTTTCGAGACCCAGTACTTC. Residues: CASSPTGFETQYF.

The gene calls are TRBV4-3 and TRBJ2-3, with 12 bases identical to TRBD2. The CDR3 spans 16 residues. Germline lookup yields CDR1 LGHNA and CDR2 YSLEER. Unmatched junction bases numbered 4, after V lost 4 bases and J lost 2 bases. CDR3 residues: CASSRRTSGTTDTQYF. In nucleotides, the CDR3 is TGCGCCAGCAGCCGACGGACTAGCGGGACCACAGATACGCAGTATTTT.

This chain joins TRBV5-1 and TRBJ2-4, with 9 bases that match TRBD2. J lost 15 bases, V lost 4 bases, and 14 bases had no gene match. Germline CDR1 SGHRS, CDR2 YFSETQ. The CDR3 sequence is 14 residues long. The CDR3 sequence: CASSPLAGAYERYF. In DNA form, the CDR3 reads TGCGCCAGCAGCCCTTTAGCGGGAGCCTACGAGCGGTACTTC.

The chain links TRBV20-1 to TRBJ2-5; the D gene is possibly TRBD1 (6 bases). The CDR3 loop spans 15 amino acids. Germline V gene lookup returns CDR1 DFQATT and CDR2 SNEGSKA (reference sequence). The V end was cut by 5 bases, the J end by 2 bases, with 18 bases between. The CDR3 region is CSAYTGTPVQETQYF. CDR3 bases: TGCAGTGCTTATACCGGGACACCCGTACAAGAGACCCAGTACTTC.

V usage is TRBV15 and J usage is TRBJ2-3; a weak D match, TRBD2 (7 bases). Trimming left V 2 bases short and J 0 bases short, with 21 bases between. The germline gives CDR1 LNHNV, CDR2 YYDKDF (reference sequence). The CDR3 is 19 residues long. The CDR3, as DNA: TGTGCCACCAGCAGACCCATGGGGGGGGCCAAATCTAGCACAGATACGCAGTATTTT. It encodes CATSRPMGGAKSSTDTQYF.

The genes are TRBV10-1 and TRBJ2-5, with TRBD1 matching 7 bases. CDR3 length: 14 amino acids. Germline V lookup: CDR1 WNHNN, CDR2 SYGVQD (reference sequence). The J segment lost 2 bases and the V segment lost 3 bases, leaving 3 bases of the junction unmatched. The CDR3 region has the DNA TGCGCCAGCAGTGAATCAGGGGGACAAGAGACCCAGTACTTC. It yields the protein CASSESGGQETQYF.

This clonotype was observed a few times. The DNA of the CDR3 is TGCAGTGCCCCGATAGCGGGCGCCTACAATGAGCAGTTCTTC. Translated: CSAPIAGAYNEQFF. The chain recombines TRBV20-1 with TRBJ2-1, with 7 bases lining up with TRBD2. The CDR3 contains 14 residues. With 6 bases clipped from V and 2 bases from J, the junction kept 7 bases outside the gene matches. Germline CDR1 is DFQATT and CDR2 is SNEGSKA (reference sequence).

This clonotype was detected only a few times. CDR3 protein: CASSQGNTGELFF. CDR3 sequence (DNA): TGTGCCAGCAGCCAAGGGAACACCGGGGAGCTGTTTTTT. This chain uses TRBV3-1 with TRBJ2-2, with no clear D. There are 13 residues in the CDR3. Germline lookup yields CDR1 LGHDT and CDR2 YNNKEL (reference sequence). V was clipped by 1 base and J by 1 base, with 1 base between them.

The gene calls are TRBV5-5 and TRBJ2-7; tentatively, D is TRBD1 (6 bases). The CDR3 is 13 amino acids. V gave up 2 bases and J gave up 6 bases, with 12 bases separating them. Germline loops: CDR1 SGHKS, CDR2 YYEKEE (reference sequence). The CDR3 loop is CASSFTGSIEQYF. The CDR3 DNA sequence: TGTGCCAGCAGCTTCACAGGGTCGATCGAGCAGTACTTC.

CDR3 bases: TGTGCCATCGCTGGACAGGGAGGTTTCCTTTCACCCCTCCACTTT. Encoded protein: CAIAGQGGFLSPLHF. The chain carries TRBV10-3 and TRBJ1-6, with 8 bases that match TRBD1. The CDR3 totals 15 residues. The V and J ends lost 8 bases and 9 bases, in that order; junction bases with no gene match: 12. Germline V gives CDR1 ENHRY, CDR2 SYGVKD.

V usage is TRBV19 and J usage is TRBJ2-1; 9 positions agree with TRBD2. J was trimmed by 0 bases and V by 7 bases; bases with no gene match: 4. The CDR3 covers 15 residues. The germline V gene encodes CDR1 LNHDA and CDR2 SQIVND (reference sequence). In DNA, the CDR3 is TGTGCCAGTATCAGTAGCGGGGGCTCCTACAATGAGCAGTTCTTC. Its translation is CASISSGGSYNEQFF. The variable domain in full, completed from reference TRBV19 and TRBJ2-1, reads DGGITQSPKYLFRKEGQNVTLSCEQNLNHDAMYWYRQDPGQGLRLIYYSQIVNDFQKGDIAEGYSVSREKKESFPLTVTSAQKNPTAFYLCASISSGGSYNEQFFGPGTRLTVL.

CDR3 DNA: TGTGCCAGTAGTATAAGGTGGCAGGCGATCACAGATACGCAGTATTTT. Its protein is CASSIRWQAITDTQYF. The gene calls are TRBV19 and TRBJ2-3; D is undetermined. V was shortened by 2 bases and J by 2 bases, with 14 bases between the two germline ends. Per the germline V gene, CDR1 is LNHDA and CDR2 is SQIVND (reference sequence). CDR3 size: 16 residues.

The chain links TRBV6-5 to TRBJ2-7; D ambiguous. The closer fit of TRBJ2-5 to the DNA end suggests the J call may be wrong. The CDR3 is made up of 11 amino acids. Germline values: CDR1 MNHEY, CDR2 SVGAGI. For the CDR3, the DNA is TGTGCCAGCAGTTATATGGAGACCCAGTACTTC. Translating gives CASSYMETQYF.